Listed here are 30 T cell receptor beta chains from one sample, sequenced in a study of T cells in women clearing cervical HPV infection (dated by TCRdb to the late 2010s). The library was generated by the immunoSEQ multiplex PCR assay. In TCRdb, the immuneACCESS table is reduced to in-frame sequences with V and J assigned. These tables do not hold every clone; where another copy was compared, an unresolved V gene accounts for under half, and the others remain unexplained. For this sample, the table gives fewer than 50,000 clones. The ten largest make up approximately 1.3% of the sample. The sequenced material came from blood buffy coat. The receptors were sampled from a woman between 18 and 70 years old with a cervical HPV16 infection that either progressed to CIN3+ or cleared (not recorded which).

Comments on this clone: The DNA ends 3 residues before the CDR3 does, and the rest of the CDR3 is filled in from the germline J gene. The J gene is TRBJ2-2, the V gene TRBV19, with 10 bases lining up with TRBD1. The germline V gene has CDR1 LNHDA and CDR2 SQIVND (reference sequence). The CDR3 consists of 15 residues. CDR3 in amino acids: CASSTSGTGAEKLFF. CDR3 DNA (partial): TGTGCCAGTAGTACCTCCGGGACAGGGGCCGAAAAG.

The CDR3 region is CASGLVRVGGTGNFYEQYF. CDR3 DNA (partial): TGTGCTAGTGGTTTGGTAAGGGTCGGCGGTACAGGGAATTTCTACGAG. The chain uses TRBV12-5 and TRBJ2-7; tentative D call: TRBD1 (6 bases). Sequencing ends 3 residues short of the CDR3 end; the germline J gene provides the rest. Germline loops: CDR1 LGHNT, CDR2 FRNRAP. The CDR3 contains 19 residues. V lost 0 bases, J lost 3 bases, and 24 bases lay in between.

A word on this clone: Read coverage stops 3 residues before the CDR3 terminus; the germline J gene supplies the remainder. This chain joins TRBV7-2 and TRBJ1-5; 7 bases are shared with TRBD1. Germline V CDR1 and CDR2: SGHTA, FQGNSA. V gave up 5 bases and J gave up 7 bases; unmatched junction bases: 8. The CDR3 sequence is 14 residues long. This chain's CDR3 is CASSLDRVSQPQHF. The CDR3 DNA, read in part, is TGTGCCAGCAGCCTCGACAGGGTAAGCCAGCCC.

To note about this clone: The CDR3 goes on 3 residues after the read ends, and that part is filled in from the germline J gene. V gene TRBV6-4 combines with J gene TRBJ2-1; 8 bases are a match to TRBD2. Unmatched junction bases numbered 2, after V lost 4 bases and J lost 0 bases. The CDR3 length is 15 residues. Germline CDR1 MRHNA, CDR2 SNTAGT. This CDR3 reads CASSAAGGSYNEQFF. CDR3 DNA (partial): TGTGCCAGCAGTGCCGCGGGGGGCTCCTACAATGAG.

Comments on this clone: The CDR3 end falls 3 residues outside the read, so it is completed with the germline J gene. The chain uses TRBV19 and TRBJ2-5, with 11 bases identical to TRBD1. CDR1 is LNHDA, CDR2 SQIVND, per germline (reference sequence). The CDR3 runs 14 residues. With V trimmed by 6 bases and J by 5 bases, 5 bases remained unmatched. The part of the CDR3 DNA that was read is TGTGCCAGTAGGCGGGACAGGGGGACGGAGACC. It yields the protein CASRRDRGTET. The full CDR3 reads CASRRDRGTETQYF.

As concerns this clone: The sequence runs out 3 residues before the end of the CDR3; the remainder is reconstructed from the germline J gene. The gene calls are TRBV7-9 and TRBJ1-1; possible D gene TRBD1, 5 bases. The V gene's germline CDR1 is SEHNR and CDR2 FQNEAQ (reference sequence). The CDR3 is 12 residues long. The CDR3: CASSLDGARAFF. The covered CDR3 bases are TGTGCCAGCAGTTTGGATGGGGCTCGA.

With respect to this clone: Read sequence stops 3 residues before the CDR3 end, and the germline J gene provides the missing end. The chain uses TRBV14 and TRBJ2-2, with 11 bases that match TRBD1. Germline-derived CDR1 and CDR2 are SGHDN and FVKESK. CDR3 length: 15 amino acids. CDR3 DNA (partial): TGTGCCAGCAGCCACCTGGACAGGGGGCCTGAAAAG. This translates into CASSHLDRGPEK. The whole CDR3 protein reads CASSHLDRGPEKLFF.

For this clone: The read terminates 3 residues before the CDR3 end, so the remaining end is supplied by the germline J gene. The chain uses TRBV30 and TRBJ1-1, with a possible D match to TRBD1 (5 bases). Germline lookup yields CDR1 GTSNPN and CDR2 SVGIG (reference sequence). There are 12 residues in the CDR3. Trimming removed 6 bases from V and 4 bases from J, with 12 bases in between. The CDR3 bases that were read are TGTGCCTGTGCCAGGGCCCCCACTGAA. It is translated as CACARAPTE. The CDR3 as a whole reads CACARAPTEAFF.

The sequenced part of the CDR3 DNA is TGCAGTGCAAACCCGGGACTAGCGGGGGGTGGGTCCTACAATGAG. Translating gives CSANPGLAGGGSYNE. The entire CDR3 sequence reads CSANPGLAGGGSYNEQFF. V and J are TRBV20-1 and TRBJ2-1; 15 nucleotides align to TRBD2. The read falls 3 residues short of the CDR3 end, and the missing part is taken from the germline J gene. The CDR3 contains 18 residues. V trimming: 6 bases; J trimming: 1 base; junction bases outside the gene matches: 10. Germline V gene lookup returns CDR1 DFQATT and CDR2 SNEGSKA (reference sequence).

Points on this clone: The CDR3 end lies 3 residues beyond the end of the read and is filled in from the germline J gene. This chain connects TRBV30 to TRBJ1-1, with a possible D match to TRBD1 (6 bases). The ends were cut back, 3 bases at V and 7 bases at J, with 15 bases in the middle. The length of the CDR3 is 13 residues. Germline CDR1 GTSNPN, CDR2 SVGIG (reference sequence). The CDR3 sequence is CAWSGTSWGEAFF. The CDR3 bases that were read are TGTGCCTGGAGCGGGACATCTTGGGGTGAA.

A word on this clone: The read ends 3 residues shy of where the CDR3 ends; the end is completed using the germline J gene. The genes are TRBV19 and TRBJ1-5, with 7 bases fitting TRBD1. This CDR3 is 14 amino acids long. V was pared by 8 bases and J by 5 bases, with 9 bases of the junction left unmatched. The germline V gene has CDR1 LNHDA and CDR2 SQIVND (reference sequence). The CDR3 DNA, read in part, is TGTGCCAGTCGAAGATGGCAGGGGGATCAGCCC. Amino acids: CASRRWQGDQP. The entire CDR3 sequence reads CASRRWQGDQPQHF.

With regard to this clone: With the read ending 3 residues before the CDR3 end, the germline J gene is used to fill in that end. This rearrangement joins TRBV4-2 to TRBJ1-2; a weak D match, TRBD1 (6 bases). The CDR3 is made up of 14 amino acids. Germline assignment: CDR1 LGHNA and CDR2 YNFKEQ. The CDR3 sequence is CASSQDQGSDGYTF. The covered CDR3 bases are TGTGCCAGCAGCCAAGACCAGGGGTCTGACGGC.

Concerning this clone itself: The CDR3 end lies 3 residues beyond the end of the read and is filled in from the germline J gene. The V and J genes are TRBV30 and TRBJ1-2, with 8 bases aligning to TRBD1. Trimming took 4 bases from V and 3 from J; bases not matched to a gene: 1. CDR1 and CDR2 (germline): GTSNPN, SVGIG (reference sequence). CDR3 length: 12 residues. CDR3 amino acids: CAWTGGDYGYTF. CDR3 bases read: TGTGCCTGGACAGGGGGCGACTATGGC.

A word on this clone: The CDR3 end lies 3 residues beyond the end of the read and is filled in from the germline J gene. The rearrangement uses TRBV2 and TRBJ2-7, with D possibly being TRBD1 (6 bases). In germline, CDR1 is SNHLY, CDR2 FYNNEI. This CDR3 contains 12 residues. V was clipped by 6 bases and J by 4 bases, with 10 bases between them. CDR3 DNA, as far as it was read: TGTGCCAGCAGACAGGGTTTGTACGAG. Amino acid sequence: CASRQGLYE. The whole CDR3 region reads CASRQGLYEQYF.

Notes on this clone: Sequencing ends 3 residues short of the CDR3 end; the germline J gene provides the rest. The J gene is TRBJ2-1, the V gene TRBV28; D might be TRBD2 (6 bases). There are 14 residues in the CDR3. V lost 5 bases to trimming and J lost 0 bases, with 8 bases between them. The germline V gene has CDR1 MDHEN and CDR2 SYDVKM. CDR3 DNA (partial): TGTGCCAGCAGTCCGGACTACTCCTACAATGAG. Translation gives CASSPDYSYNE. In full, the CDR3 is CASSPDYSYNEQFF. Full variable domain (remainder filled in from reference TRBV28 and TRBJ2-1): DVKVTQSSRYLVKRTGEKVFLECVQDMDHENMFWYRQDPGLGLRLIYFSYDVKMKEKGDIPEGYSVSREKKERFSLILESASTNQTSMYLCASSPDYSYNEQFFGPGTRLTVL.

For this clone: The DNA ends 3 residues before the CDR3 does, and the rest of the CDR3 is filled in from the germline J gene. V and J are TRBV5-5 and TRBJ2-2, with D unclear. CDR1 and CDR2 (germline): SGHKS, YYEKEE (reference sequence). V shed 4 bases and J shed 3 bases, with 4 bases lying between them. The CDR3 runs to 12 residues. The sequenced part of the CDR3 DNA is TGTGCCAGCAGCCCCTACACCGGGGAG. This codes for CASSPYTGE. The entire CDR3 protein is CASSPYTGELFF.

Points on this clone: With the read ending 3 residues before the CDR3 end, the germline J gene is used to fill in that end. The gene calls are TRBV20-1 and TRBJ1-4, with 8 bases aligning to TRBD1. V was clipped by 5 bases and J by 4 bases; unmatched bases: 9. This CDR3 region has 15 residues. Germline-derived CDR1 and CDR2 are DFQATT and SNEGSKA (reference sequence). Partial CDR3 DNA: TGCAGTGCTGCACAACCGGGACAGGTTAATGAAAAA. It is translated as CSAAQPGQVNEK. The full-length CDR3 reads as CSAAQPGQVNEKLFF.

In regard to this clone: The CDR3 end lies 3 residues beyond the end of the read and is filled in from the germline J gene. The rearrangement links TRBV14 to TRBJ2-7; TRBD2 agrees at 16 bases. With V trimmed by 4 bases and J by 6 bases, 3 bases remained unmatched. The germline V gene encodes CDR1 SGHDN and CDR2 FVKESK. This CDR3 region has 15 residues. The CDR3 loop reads CASSRGTSGRGEQYF. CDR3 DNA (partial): TGTGCCAGCAGCCGCGGGACTAGCGGGAGGGGCGAG.

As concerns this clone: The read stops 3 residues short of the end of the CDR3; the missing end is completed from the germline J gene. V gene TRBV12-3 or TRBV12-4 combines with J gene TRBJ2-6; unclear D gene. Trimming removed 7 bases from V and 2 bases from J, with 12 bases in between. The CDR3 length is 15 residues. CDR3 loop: CASTLRNTGANVLTF. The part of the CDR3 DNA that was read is TGTGCCAGCACCCTACGAAATACTGGGGCCAACGTC.

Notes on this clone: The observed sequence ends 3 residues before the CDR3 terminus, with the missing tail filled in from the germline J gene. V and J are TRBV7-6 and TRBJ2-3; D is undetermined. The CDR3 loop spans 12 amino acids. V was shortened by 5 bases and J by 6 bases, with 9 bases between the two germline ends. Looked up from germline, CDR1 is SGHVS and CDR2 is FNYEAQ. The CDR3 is CASSPWADTQYF. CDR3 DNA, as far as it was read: TGTGCCAGCAGCCCTTGGGCTGATACG.

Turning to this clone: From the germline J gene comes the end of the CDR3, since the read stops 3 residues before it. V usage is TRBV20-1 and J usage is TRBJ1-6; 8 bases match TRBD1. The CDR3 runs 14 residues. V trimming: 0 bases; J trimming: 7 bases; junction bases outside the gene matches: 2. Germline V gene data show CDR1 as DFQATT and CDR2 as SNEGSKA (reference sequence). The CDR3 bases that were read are TGCAGTGCTAGAGACGACAGGGGAAATTCACCC. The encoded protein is CSARDDRGNSP. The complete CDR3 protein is CSARDDRGNSPLHF.

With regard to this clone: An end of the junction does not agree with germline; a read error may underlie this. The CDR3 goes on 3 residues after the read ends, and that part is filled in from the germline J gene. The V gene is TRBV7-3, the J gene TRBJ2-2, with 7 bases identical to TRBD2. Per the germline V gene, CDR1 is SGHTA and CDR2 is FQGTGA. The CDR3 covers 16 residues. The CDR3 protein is CASSPVAGANTRELFF. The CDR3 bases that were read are TGTGCCAGCAGCCCCGTAGCGGGCGCGAACACCAGGGAG.

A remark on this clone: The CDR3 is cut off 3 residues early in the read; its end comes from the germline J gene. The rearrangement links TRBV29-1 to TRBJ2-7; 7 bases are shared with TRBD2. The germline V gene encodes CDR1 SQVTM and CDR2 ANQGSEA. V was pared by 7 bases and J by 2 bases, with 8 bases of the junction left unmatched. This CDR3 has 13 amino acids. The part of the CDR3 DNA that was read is TGCAGCGGCCGAACGGGGGGTACCTACGAG. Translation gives CSGRTGGTYE. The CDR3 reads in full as CSGRTGGTYEQYF.

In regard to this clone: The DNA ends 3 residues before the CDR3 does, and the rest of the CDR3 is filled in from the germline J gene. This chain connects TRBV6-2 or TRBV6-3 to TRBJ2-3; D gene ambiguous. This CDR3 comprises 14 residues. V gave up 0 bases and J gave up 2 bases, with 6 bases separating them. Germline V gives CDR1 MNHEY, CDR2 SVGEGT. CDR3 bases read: TGTGCCAGCAGTTACTCTAGAATCACAGATACG. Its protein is CASSYSRITDT. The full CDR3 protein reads CASSYSRITDTQYF.

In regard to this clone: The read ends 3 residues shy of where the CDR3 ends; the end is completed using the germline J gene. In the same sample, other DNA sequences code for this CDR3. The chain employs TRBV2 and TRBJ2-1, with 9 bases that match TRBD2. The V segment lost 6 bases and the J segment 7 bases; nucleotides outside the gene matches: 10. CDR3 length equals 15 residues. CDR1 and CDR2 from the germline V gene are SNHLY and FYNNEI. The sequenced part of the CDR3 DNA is TGTGCCAGCAGGACGGGAGCGGGGGGTCTGAATGAG. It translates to CASRTGAGGLNE. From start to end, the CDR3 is CASRTGAGGLNEQFF.

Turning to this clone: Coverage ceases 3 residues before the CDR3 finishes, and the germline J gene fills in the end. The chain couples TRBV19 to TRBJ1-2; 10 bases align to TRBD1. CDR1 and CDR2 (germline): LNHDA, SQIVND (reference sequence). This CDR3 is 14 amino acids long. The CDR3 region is CASRPGQGNYDYTF. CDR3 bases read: TGTGCCAGTAGGCCGGGACAGGGGAACTACGAC.

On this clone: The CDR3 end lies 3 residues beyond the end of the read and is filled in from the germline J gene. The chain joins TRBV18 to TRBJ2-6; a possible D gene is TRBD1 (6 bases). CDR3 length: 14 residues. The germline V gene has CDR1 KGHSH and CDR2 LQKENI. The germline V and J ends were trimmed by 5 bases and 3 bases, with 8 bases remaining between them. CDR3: CASSAGVGANVLTF. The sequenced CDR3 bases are TGTGCCAGCTCAGCAGGGGTTGGGGCCAACGTC. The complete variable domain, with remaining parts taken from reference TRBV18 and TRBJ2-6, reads NAGVMQNPRHLVRRRGQEARLRCSPMKGHSHVYWYRQLPEEGLKFMVYLQKENIIDESGMPKERFSAEFPKEGPSILRIQQVVRGDSAAYFCASSAGVGANVLTFGAGSRLTVL.

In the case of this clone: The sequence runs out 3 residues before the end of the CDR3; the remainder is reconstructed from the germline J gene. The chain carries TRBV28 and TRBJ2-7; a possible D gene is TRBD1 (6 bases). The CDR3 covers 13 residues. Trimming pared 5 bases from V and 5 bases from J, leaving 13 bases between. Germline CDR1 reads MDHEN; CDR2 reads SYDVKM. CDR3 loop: CASSTGIRDEQYF. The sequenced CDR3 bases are TGTGCCAGCAGTACAGGGATCCGCGACGAG.

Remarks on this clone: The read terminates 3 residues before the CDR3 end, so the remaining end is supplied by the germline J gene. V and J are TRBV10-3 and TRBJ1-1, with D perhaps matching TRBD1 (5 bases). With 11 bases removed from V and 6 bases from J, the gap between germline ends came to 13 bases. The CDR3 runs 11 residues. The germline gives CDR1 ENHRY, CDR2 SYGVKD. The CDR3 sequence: CAGRGTAEAFF. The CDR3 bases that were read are TGTGCCGGACGGGGGACGGCTGAA.

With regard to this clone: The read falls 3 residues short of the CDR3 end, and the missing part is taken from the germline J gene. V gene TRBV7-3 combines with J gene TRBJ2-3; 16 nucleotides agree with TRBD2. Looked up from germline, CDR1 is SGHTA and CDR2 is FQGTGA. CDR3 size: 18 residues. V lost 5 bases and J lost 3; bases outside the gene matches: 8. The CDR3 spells CASSRPGLAGGRTDTQYF. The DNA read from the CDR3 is TGTGCCAGCAGCCGCCCGGGACTAGCGGGGGGGAGGACAGATACG.